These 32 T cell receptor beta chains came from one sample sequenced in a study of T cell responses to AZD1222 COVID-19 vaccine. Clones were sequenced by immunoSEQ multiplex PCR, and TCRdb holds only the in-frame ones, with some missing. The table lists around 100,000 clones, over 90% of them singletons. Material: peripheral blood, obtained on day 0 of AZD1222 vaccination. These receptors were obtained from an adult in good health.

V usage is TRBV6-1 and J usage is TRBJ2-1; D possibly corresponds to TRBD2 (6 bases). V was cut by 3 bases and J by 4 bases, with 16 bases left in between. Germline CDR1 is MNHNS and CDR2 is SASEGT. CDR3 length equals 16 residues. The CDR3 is CASSEQGVAAYNEQFF. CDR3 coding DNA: TGTGCCAGCAGTGAGCAGGGAGTAGCGGCTTACAATGAGCAGTTCTTC.

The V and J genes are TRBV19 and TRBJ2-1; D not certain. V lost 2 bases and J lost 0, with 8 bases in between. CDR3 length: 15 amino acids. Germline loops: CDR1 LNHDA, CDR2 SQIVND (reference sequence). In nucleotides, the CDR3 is TGTGCCAGTAGTATAAAGTTAAGCTCCTACAATGAGCAGTTCTTC. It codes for CASSIKLSSYNEQFF.

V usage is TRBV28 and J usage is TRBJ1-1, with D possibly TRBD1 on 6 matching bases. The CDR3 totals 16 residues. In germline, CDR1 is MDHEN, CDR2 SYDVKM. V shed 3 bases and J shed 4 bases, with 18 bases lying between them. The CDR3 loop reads CASSLGAHWFGTEAFF. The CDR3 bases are TGTGCCAGCAGTTTGGGGGCCCATTGGTTTGGCACTGAAGCTTTCTTT.

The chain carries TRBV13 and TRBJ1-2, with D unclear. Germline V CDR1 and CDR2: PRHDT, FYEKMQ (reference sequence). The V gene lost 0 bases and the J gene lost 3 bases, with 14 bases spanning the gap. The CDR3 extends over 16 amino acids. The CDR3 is CASSLGRTALDYGYTF. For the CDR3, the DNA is TGTGCCAGCAGCTTAGGGCGGACTGCACTCGACTATGGCTACACCTTC. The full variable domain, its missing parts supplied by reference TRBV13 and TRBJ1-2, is AAGVIQSPRHLIKEKRETATLKCYPIPRHDTVYWYQQGPGQDPQFLISFYEKMQSDKGSIPDRFSAQQFSDYHSELNMSSLELGDSALYFCASSLGRTALDYGYTFGSGTRLTVV.

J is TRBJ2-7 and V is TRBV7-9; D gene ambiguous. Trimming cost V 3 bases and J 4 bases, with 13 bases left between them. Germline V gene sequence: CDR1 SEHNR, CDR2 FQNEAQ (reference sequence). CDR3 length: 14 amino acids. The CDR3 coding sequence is TGTGCCAGCAGCTTCGGATCCCTCGGGTACGAGCAGTACTTC. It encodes CASSFGSLGYEQYF.

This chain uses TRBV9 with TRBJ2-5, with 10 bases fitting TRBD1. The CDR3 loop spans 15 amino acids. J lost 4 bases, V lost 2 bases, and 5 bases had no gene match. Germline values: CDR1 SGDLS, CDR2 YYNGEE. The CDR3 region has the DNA TGTGCCAGCAGCGTCGACGGGACAGGGGTAGAGACCCAGTACTTC. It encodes CASSVDGTGVETQYF.

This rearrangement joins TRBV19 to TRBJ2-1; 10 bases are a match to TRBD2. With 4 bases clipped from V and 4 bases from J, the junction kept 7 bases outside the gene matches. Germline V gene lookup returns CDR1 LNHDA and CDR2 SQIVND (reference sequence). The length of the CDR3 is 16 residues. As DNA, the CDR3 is TGTGCCAGTAGTAAGGCTAGCGGGAGTACTTACAATGAGCAGTTCTTC. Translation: CASSKASGSTYNEQFF.

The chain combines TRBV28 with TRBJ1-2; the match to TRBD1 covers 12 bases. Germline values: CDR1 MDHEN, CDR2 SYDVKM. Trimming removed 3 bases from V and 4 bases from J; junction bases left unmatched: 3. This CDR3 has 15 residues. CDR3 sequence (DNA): TGTGCCAGCAGTTTCGGGACAGGGGGCTTCTATGGCTACACCTTC. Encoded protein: CASSFGTGGFYGYTF.

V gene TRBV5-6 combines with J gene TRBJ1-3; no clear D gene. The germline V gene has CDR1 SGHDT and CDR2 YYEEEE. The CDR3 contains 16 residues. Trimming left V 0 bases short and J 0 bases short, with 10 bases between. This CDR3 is CASSLDVRSSGNTIYF. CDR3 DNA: TGTGCCAGCAGCTTGGACGTCAGGAGCTCTGGAAACACCATATATTTT. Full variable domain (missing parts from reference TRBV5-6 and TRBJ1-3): DAGVTQSPTHLIKTRGQQVTLRCSPKSGHDTVSWYQQALGQGPQFIFQYYEEEERQRGNFPDRFSGHQFPNYSSELNVNALLLGDSALYLCASSLDVRSSGNTIYFGEGSWLTVV.

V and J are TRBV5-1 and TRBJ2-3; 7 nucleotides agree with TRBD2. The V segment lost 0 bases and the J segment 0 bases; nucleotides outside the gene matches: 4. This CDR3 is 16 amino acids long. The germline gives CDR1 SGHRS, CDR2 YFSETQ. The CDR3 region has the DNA TGCGCCAGCAGCTTGGCGGACGGGAGGAGCACAGATACGCAGTATTTT. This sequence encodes CASSLADGRSTDTQYF.

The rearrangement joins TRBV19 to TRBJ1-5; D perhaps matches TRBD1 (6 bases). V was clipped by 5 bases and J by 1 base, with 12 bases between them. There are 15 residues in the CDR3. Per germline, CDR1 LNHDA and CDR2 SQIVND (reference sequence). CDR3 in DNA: TGTGCCAGTAGTGCCGATCAGGGGAGCAATCAGCCCCAGCATTTT. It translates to CASSADQGSNQPQHF.

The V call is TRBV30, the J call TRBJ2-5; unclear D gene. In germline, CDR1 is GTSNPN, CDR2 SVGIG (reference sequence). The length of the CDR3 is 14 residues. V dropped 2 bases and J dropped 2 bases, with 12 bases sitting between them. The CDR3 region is CAWSLGWGQETQYF. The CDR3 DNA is TGTGCCTGGAGTTTGGGGTGGGGACAAGAGACCCAGTACTTC.

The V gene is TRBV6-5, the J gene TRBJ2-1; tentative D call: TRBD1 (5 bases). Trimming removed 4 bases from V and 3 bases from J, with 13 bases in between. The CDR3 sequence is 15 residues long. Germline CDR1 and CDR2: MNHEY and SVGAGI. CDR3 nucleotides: TGTGCCAGCAGTTGGGGCAGGGAACGCTACAATGAGCAGTTCTTC. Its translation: CASSWGRERYNEQFF.

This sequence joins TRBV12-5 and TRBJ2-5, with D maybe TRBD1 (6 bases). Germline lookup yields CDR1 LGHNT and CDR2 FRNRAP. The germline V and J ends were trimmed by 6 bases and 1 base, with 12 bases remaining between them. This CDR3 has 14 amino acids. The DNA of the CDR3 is TGTGCTAGTGGGCAGGACAGTACCCAAGAGACCCAGTACTTC. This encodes CASGQDSTQETQYF.

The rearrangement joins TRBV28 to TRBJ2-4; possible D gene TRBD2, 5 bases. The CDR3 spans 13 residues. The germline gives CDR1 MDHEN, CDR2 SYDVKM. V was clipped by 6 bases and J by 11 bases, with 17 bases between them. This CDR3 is CASSLEDGGLQYF. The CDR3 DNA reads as TGTGCCAGCAGCTTGGAGGACGGAGGTCTTCAGTACTTC.

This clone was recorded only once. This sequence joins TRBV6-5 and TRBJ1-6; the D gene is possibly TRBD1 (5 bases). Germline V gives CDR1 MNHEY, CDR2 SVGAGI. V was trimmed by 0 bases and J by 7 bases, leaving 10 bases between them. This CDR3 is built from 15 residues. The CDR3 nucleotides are TGTGCCAGCAGTTACTCGTTAGACAGAAATTCACCCCTCCACTTT. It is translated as CASSYSLDRNSPLHF.

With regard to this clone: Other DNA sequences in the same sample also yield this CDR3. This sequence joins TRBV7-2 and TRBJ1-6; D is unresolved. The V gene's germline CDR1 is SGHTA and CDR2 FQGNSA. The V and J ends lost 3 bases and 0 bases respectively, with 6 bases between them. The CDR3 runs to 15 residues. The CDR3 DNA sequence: TGTGCCAGCAGCTTGGTCGGCTCCTATAATTCACCCCTCCACTTT. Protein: CASSLVGSYNSPLHF. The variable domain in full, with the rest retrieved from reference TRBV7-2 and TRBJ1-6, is GAGVSQSPSNKVTEKGKDVELRCDPISGHTALYWYRQSLGQGLEFLIYFQGNSAPDKSGLPSDRFSAERTGGSVSTLTIQRTQQEDSAVYLCASSLVGSYNSPLHFGNGTRLTVT.

CDR3 residues: CAYSRLNTGELFF. For the CDR3, the DNA is TGTGCCTACAGCCGATTAAACACCGGGGAGCTGTTTTTT. The J gene is TRBJ2-2, the V gene TRBV30, with D hard to call. CDR1 and CDR2 from the germline V gene are GTSNPN and SVGIG (reference sequence). Trimming shortened V by 7 bases and J by 2 bases, and 11 bases separated the two germline ends. This CDR3 comprises 13 residues.

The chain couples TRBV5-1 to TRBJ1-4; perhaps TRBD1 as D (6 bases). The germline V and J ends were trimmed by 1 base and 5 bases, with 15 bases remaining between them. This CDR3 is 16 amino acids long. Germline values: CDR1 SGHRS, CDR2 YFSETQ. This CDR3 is CASSLSARQANEKLFF. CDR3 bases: TGCGCCAGCAGCTTGTCCGCCCGACAGGCGAATGAAAAACTGTTTTTT.

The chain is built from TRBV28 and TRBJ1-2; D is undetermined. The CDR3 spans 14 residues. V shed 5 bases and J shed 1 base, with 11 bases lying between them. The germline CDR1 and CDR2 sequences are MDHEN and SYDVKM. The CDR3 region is CASSPERFNYGYTF. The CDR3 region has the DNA TGTGCCAGCAGTCCTGAGCGCTTTAACTATGGCTACACCTTC.

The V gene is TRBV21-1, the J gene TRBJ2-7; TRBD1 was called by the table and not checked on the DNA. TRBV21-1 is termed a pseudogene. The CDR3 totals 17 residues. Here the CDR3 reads CASSATCSDSFPYEQYF. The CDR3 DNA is TGTGCCAGCAGCGCCACATGCTCGGACAGTTTTCCCTACGAGCAGTACTTC.

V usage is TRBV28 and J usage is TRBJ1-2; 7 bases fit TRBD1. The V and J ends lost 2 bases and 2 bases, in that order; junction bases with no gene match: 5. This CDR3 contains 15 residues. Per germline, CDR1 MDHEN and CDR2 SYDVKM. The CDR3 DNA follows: TGTGCCAGCAGTTTAACTCCGGGACAGAACTATGGCTACACCTTC. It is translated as CASSLTPGQNYGYTF.

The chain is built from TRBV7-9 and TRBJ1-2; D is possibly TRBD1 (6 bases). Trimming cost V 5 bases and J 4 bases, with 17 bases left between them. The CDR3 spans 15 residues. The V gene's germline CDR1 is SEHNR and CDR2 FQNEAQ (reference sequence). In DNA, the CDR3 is TGTGCCAGCAGCGGGGAAACAGGGCCCCTCTATGGCTACACCTTC. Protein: CASSGETGPLYGYTF.

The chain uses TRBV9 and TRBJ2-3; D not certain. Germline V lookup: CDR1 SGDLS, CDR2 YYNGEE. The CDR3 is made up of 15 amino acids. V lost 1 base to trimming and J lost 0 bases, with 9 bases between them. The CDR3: CASSVSEASTDTQYF. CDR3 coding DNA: TGTGCCAGCAGCGTAAGTGAGGCTAGCACAGATACGCAGTATTTT.

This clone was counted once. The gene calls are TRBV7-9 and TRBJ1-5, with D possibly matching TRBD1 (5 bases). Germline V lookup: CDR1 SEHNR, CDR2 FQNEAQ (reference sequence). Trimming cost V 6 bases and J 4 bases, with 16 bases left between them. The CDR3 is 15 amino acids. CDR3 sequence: CASRPIDSPNQPQHF. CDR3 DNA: TGTGCCAGCAGGCCAATAGACAGCCCGAATCAGCCCCAGCATTTT.

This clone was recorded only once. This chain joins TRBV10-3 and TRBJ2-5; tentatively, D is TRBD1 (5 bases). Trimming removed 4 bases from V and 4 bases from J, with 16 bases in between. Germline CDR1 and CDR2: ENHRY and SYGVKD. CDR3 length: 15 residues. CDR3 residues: CAISGRQGSAETQYF. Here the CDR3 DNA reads TGTGCCATCAGTGGGCGGCAGGGAAGTGCAGAGACCCAGTACTTC.

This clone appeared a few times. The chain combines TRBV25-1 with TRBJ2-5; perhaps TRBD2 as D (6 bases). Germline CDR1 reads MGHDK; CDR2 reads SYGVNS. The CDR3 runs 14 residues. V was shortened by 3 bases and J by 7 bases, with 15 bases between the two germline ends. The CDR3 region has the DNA TGTGCCAGCAGTGATATAGCGGACCCCAGGACCCAGTACTTC. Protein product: CASSDIADPRTQYF.

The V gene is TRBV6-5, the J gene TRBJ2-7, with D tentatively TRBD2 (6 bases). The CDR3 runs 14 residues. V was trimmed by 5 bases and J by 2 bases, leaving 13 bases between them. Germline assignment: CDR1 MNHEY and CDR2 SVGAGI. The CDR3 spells CASSRDFQTYEQYF. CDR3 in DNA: TGTGCCAGCAGTAGGGACTTCCAAACCTACGAGCAGTACTTC.

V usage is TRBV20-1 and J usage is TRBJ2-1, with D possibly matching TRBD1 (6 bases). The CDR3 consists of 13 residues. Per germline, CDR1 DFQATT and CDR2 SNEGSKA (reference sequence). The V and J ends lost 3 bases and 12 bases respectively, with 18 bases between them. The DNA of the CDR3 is TGCAGTGCTAGTGGGACACTAAACATGGTGCAGTTCTTC. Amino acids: CSASGTLNMVQFF.

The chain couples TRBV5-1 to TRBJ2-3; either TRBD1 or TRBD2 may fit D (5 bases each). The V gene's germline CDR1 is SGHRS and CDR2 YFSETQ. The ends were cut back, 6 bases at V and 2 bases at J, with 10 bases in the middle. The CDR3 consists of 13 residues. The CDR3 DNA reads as TGCGCCAGCAAAGAGGGGATCACAGATACGCAGTATTTT. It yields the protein CASKEGITDTQYF.

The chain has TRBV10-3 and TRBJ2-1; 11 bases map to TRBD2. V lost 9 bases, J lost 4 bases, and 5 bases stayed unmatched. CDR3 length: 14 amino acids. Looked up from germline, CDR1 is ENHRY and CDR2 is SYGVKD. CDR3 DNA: TGTGCCATATCCGGGACTAGCGGTTACAATGAGCAGTTCTTC. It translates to CAISGTSGYNEQFF.

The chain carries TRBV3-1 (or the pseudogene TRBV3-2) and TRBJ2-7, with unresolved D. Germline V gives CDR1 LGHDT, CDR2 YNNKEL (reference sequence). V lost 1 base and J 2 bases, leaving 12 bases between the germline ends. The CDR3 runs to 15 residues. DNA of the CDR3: TGTGCCAGCAGCCAAGTAACAGAGAGGACCTACGAGCAGTACTTC. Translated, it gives CASSQVTERTYEQYF.